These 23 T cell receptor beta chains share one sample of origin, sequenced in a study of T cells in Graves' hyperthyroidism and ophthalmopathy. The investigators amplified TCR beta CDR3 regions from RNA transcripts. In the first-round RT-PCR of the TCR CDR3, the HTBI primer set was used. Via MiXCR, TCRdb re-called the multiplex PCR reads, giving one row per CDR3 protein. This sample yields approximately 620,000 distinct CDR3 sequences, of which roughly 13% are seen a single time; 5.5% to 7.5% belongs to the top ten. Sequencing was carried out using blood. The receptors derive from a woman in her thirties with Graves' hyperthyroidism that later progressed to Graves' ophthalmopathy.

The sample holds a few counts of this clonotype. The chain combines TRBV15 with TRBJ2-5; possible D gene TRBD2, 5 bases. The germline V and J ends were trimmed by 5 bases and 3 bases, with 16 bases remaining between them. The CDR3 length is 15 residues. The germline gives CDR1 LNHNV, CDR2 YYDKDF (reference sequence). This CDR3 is CATSGGLEYKETQYF. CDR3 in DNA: TGTGCCACCAGCGGAGGCCTAGAGTATAAAGAGACCCAGTACTTC.

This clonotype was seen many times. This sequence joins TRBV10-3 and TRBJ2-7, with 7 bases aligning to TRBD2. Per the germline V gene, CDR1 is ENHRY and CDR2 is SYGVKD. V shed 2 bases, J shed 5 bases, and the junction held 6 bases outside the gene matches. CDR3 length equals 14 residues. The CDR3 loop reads CAISETSASDEQYF. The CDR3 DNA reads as TGTGCCATCAGTGAGACTAGCGCTTCTGACGAGCAGTACTTC.

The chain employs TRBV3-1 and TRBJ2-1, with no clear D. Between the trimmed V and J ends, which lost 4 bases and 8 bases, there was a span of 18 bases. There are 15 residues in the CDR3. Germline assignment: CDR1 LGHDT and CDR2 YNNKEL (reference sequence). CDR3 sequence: CASSPLSSVGYEQFF. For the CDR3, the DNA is TGTGCCAGCAGCCCCCTCTCTTCGGTAGGATATGAGCAGTTCTTC.

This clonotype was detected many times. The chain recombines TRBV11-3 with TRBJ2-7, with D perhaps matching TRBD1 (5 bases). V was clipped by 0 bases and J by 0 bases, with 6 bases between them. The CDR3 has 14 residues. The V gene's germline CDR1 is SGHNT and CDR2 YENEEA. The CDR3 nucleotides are TGTGCCAGCAGCTTAGAACAGGACTCCTACGAGCAGTACTTC. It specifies CASSLEQDSYEQYF.

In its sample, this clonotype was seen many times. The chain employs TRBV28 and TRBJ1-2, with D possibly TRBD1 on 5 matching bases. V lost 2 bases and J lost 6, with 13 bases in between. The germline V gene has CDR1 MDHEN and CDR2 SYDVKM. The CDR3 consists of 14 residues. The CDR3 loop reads CASSLTAGRDGYTF. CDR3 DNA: TGTGCCAGCAGTTTAACGGCAGGGAGAGATGGCTACACCTTC.

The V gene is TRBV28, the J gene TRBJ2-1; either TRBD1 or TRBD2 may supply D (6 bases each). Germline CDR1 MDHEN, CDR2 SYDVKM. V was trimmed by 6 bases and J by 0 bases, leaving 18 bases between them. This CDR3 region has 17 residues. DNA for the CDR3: TGTGCCAGCAGCCCTGGGGGGCAGGCCTACTCCTACAATGAGCAGTTCTTC. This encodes CASSPGGQAYSYNEQFF.

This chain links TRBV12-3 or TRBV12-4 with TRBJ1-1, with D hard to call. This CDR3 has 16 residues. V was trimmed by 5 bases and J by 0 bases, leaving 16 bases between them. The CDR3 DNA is TGTGCCAGCAGTCGTATGCAAAAATTCATGAACACTGAAGCTTTCTTT. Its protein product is CASSRMQKFMNTEAFF.

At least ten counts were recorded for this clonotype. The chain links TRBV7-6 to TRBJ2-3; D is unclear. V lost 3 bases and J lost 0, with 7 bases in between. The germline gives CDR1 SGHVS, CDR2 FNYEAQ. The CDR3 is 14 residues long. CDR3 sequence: CASSFTDSTDTQYF. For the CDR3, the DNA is TGTGCCAGCAGCTTCACGGACAGCACAGATACGCAGTATTTT.

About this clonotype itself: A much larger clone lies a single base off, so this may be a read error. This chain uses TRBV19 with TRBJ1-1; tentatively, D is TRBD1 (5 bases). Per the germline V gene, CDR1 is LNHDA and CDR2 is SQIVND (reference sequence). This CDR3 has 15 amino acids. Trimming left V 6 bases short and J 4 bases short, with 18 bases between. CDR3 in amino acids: CASRSGTLLPTEAFF. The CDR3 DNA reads TGTGCCAGTAGAAGTGGGACTCTCCTTCCCACTGAAGCTTTCTTT. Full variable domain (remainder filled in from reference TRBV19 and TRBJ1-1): DGGITQSPKYLFRKEGQNVTLSCEQNLNHDAMYWYRQDPGQGLRLIYYSQIVNDFQKGDIAEGYSVSREKKESFPLTVTSAQKNPTAFYLCASRSGTLLPTEAFFGQGTRLTVV.

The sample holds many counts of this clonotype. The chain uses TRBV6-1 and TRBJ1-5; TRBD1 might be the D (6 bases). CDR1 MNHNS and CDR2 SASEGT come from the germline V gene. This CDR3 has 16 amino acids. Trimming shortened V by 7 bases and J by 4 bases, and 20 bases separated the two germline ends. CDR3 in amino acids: CASISRGGAGNQPQHF. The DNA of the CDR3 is TGTGCCAGCATTAGTAGGGGGGGCGCGGGGAATCAGCCCCAGCATTTT.

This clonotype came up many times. CDR3 in DNA: TGTGCCAGCAGTTTCCGTAGAGAAGCTTTCTTT. Its protein product is CASSFRREAFF. The J gene is TRBJ1-1, the V gene TRBV12-3 or TRBV12-4; D ambiguous. Trimming stripped 3 bases from V and 8 bases from J, with 7 bases between. This CDR3 has 11 amino acids.

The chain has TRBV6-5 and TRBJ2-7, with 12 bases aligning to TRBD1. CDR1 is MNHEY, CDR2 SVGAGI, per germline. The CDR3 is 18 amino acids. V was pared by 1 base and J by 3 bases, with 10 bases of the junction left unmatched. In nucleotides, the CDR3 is TGTGCCAGCAGTTACTTGGGACAGGGGGCGCGGACTTTCTACGAGCAGTACTTC. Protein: CASSYLGQGARTFYEQYF.

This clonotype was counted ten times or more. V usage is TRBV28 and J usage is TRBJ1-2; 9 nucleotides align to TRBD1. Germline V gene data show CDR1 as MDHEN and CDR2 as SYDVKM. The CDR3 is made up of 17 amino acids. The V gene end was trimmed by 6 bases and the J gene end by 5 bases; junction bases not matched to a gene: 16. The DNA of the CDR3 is TGTGCCAGCAGCGGGGTGCCCGGACAGGGGAGCGGATATGGCTACACCTTC. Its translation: CASSGVPGQGSGYGYTF.

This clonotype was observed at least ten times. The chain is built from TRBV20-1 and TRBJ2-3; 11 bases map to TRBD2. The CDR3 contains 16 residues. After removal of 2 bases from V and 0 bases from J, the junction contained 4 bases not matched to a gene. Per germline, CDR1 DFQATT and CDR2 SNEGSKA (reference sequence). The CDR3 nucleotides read TGCAGTGCTAGAACTAGCGGGAGTCTCAGCACAGATACGCAGTATTTT. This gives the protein CSARTSGSLSTDTQYF.

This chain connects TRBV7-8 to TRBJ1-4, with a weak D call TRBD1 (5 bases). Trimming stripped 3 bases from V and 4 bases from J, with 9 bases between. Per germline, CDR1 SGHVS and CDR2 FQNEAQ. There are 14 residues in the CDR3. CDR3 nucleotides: TGTGCCAGCAGCTTTTGGGGCCGTAATGAAAAACTGTTTTTT. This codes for CASSFWGRNEKLFF.

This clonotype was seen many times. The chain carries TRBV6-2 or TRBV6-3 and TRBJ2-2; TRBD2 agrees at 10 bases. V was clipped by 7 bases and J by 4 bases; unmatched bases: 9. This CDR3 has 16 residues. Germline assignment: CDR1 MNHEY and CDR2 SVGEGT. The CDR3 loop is CASNQPGLAFTGELFF. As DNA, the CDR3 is TGTGCCAGCAATCAACCGGGACTAGCGTTCACCGGGGAGCTGTTTTTT.

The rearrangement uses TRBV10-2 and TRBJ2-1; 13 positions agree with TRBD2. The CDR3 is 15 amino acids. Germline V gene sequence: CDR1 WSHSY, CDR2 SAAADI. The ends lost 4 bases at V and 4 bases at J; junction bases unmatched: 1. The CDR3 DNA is TGCGCCAGCAGTGGGGGACTAGCGGGATACAATGAGCAGTTCTTC. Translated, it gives CASSGGLAGYNEQFF.

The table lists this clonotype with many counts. The CDR3, as DNA: TGTGCCAGCATGGGGGCTGGAGTACTTTCCCGTCTCAATCAGCCCCAGCATTTT. It specifies CASMGAGVLSRLNQPQHF. The V and J genes are TRBV2 and TRBJ1-5; D is perhaps TRBD1 (6 bases). The CDR3 extends over 18 amino acids. The V gene's germline CDR1 is SNHLY and CDR2 FYNNEI. The germline V and J ends were trimmed by 7 bases and 3 bases, with 25 bases remaining between them.

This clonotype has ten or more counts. The CDR3 DNA sequence: TGCAGTGCACCGGGACTAGCGAACAATGAGCAGTTCTTC. Protein: CSAPGLANNEQFF. J is TRBJ2-1 and V is TRBV20-1; 10 bases align to TRBD2. Germline V gene sequence: CDR1 DFQATT, CDR2 SNEGSKA (reference sequence). CDR3 size: 13 residues. V lost 6 bases and J lost 5; bases outside the gene matches: 4.

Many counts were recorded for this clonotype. The CDR3: CSVTGTGMTDTQYF. CDR3 nucleotides: TGCAGCGTTACCGGGACAGGGATGACAGATACGCAGTATTTT. This rearrangement joins TRBV29-1 to TRBJ2-3, with TRBD1 matching over 9 bases. This CDR3 comprises 14 residues. Germline V gene lookup returns CDR1 SQVTM and CDR2 ANQGSEA. Germline trimming cut 5 bases from V and 3 bases from J; bases unmatched to any gene: 6.

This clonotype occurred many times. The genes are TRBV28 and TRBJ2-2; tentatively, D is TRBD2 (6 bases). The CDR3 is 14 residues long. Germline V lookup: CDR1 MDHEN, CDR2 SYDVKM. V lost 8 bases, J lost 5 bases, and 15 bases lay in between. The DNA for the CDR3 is TGTGCCAGCGGGAACGGGAGAGGAACCGGGGAGCTGTTTTTT. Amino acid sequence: CASGNGRGTGELFF. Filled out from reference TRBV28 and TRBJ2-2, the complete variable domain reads DVKVTQSSRYLVKRTGEKVFLECVQDMDHENMFWYRQDPGLGLRLIYFSYDVKMKEKGDIPEGYSVSREKKERFSLILESASTNQTSMYLCASGNGRGTGELFFGEGSRLTVL.

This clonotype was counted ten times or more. The CDR3 sequence is CASRSGAKETQYF. Written as DNA, the CDR3 is TGTGCCAGCAGGTCAGGGGCAAAAGAGACCCAGTACTTC. The rearrangement joins TRBV12-3 or TRBV12-4 to TRBJ2-5, with D maybe TRBD1 (6 bases). V was pared by 6 bases and J by 3 bases, with 11 bases between. CDR3 length equals 13 residues.

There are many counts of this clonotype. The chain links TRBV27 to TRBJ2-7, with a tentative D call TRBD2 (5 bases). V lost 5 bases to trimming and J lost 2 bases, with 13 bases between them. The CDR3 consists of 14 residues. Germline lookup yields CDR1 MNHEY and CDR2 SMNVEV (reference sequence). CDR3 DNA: TGTGCCAGCAGTGGGCCGGGGTTCCCCTACGAGCAGTACTTC. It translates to CASSGPGFPYEQYF.